This T cell receptor (beta chain) derives from a study of Graves' ophthalmopathy and Graves' hyperthyroidism listed by TCRdb under 2018. Turning to the overall study: Peripheral blood samples were taken at the time of initial diagnosis, before any treatment was given. An independent validation cohort comprised some 18 hyperthyroidism patients and roughly 15 patients who later progressed from hyperthyroidism to ophthalmopathy. To tell Graves' ophthalmopathy apart from Graves' hyperthyroidism, and to predict which patients would progress to ophthalmopathy, the study relied on TCR beta repertoire signatures. After sampling, hyperthyroidism patients received methimazole starting at 30 mg daily, and ophthalmopathy patients received high-dose intravenous methylprednisolone. The roughly 90 discovery patients were divided at random into training and test sets in a 7:3 ratio. To explore V-J signatures that separate ophthalmopathy from hyperthyroidism, a discovery set of approximately 100 patients was enrolled, consisting of about 45 with ophthalmopathy and roughly 60 with stable hyperthyroidism. In total, approximately 140 blood samples were TCR-sequenced: 40 to 45 ophthalmopathy, approximately 80 hyperthyroidism and approximately 17 hyperthyroidism-to-ophthalmopathy patients. In five or six hyperthyroidism patients, T-cell repertoires of thyroid tissue and blood were compared.

For repertoire sequencing, the TCR beta CDR3 regions were amplified from RNA transcripts. A first-round RT-PCR used HTBI primers with the Qiagen OneStep RT-PCR kit, followed by a second-round multiplex PCR, size selection and purification. The libraries underwent paired-end sequencing with 100 bp reads on an Illumina HiSeq2000. On the study's bioinformatics: SOAPnuke was used to process the reads, throwing out any read that had adapters, had uncalled bases, had a mean Phred below 15, or lacked an exact constant-primer or identifier match. COPE v1.2.5 was used to merge high-quality paired reads. Unique nucleotide sequences were defined as clonotypes and aligned to IMGT TRB V, D and J references using MiTCR v1.1. The analysis was limited to V-J combinations with a frequency above 0.0001, which together covered about 99% of repertoires. A TCR clonal expansion and chaos score per V-J combination was defined as the ratio of F50 clonal expansion to chaos observed in the TCRdist matrix. Welch's t-statistics and random forest were used to narrow the features down to around 12 V-J combinations, which were then fed into a naive Bayes classifier. Thyroid-blood repertoire similarity was quantified with the Morisita-Horn index. In TCRdb, the public reads were trimmed at Q25 with fastp and aligned with MiXCR, with productive beta chains retained. All rows with the same CDR3 protein become a single entry with the most common DNA and genes. In this record, the V and J calls reflect TCRdb's handling and not the investigators' own analysis. The sample table lists 350,000 to 450,000 distinct CDR3 sequences, roughly 18% of them with a count of one. The ten biggest clones cover 1.5% to 2% of the sample.

Patients with ophthalmopathy had moderately to severely active disease, with a Clinical Activity Score of 3 or more, a NOSPECS grade of 4 or more, and a disease duration of less than 3 months. Patients with other autoimmune diseases, uncontrolled infections, pregnancy or lactation were excluded from the study. Diagnosis relied on clinical symptoms, serum thyroxine, TRAb, thyroid ultrasound and orbital computed tomography. Ficoll-Paque density gradient centrifugation was used to isolate PBMCs from approximately 10 ml of fresh peripheral blood. Total RNA was extracted using Trizol reagent, and RNA quality was checked on an Agilent 2100 Bioanalyzer. This clonotype appeared a few times. This receptor's antigen is unknown. One base away there is no much larger clone; base qualities are not given. Results and caveats for the whole study, not just this receptor: In validation, the model predicted ophthalmopathy progression with about 70% sensitivity and roughly 72% specificity; eleven to twelve predicted patients were CT-confirmed with GO in a median of 6.5 months. Most expanded thyroid clonotypes with a frequency above 0.001 also appeared in blood, which suggests that blood repertoires may reflect the immune response in the thyroid. Ophthalmopathy was separated from stable hyperthyroidism by the 13-signature model with just under 90% sensitivity and 81% to 83% specificity in cross-validation and with 80%/75% in the test set. No statistical method was used to set the sample size in advance, and the investigators knew which group each participant was assigned to.

The sequenced material came from peripheral blood. The sequence was obtained from a woman aged 18-29 years with Graves' ophthalmopathy. Donor details come from another sample of the same person, matched by shared clones.

The DNA reads as follows: TGTGCCAGCAGCCCTCGCGAAGGAGGAGACACTGAAGCTTTCTTT. Translated, this gives CASSPREGGDTEAFF. In this chain, TRBV27 is recombined with TRBJ1-1, with no confident D gene call. CDR1 and CDR2, looked up from the germline V gene (reference sequence), are MNHEY and SMNVEV. V is shortened by 6 bases, J by 3 bases, and the region joining them spans 17 bases. Counted from cysteine to phenylalanine, this CDR3 has 15 amino acids. The sequence is cut down to CDR3 DNA, 45 bases in frame from base 1.